What follows is one TCR beta chain and its context. Authors' processing steps: Nucleated cell number was recorded as an estimate derived from reference gene primer amplification. Libraries were prepared by immunoSEQ multiplex PCR; TCRdb keeps only in-frame clonotypes and omits some of them. From that table come the V and J calls and clone size; the DNA was used to work out D and trimming. The repertoire has around 26,000 clones, roughly 84% of them found once; the top ten carry around a third. This record comes from a study of blood T cell repertoires in COVID-19. As for the study in general: Acute and convalescent COVID-19 specimens originated in the United States, Italy and Spain. PBMCs, B-cell-depleted T cells, or T cells were the source of the cDNA or gDNA that made up the material.

Source material: peripheral blood. The receptor was derived from a human donor in a cohort sampled during active COVID-19.

The CDR3 nucleotides read TGTGCCAGCAGCTTATTATCCGGGGAGAAGGTTGGCTACACCTTC. Protein product: CASSLLSGEKVGYTF. The chain has TRBV5-6 and TRBJ1-2, with D unresolved. Germline CDR1 is SGHDT and CDR2 is YYEEEE. V was shortened by 2 bases and J by 7 bases, with 18 bases between the two germline ends. The CDR3 length is 15 residues.